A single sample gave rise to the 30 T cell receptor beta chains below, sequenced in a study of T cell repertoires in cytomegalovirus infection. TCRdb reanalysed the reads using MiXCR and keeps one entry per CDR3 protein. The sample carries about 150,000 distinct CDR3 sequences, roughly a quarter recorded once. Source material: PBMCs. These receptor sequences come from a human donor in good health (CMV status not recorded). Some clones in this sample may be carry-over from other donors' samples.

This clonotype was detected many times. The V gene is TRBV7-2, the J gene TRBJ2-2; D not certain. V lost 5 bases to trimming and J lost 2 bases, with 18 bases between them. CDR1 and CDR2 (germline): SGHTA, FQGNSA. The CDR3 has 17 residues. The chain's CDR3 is CASSLSRTFINTGELFF. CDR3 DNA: TGTGCCAGCAGCCTGAGCCGGACCTTCATAAACACCGGGGAGCTGTTTTTT.

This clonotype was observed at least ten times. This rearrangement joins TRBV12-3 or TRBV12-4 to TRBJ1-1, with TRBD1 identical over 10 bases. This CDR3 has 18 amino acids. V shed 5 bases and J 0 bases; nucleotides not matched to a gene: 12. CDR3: CASSPHRDRGAMNTEAFF. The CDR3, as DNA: TGTGCCAGCAGTCCACACCGGGACAGGGGAGCCATGAACACTGAAGCTTTCTTT.

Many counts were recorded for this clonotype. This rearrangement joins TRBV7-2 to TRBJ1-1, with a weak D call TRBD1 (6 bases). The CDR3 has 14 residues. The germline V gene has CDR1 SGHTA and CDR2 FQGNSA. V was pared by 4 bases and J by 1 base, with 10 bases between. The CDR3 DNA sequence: TGTGCCAGCAGCTCAAAGGGACAGAACACTGAAGCTTTCTTT. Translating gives CASSSKGQNTEAFF.

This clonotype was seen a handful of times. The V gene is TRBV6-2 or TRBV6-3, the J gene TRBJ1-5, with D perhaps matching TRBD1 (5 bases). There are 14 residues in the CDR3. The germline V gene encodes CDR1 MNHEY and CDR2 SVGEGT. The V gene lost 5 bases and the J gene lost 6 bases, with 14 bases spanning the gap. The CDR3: CASSHPGGGQPQHF. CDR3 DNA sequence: TGTGCCAGCAGTCACCCTGGGGGAGGTCAGCCCCAGCATTTT.

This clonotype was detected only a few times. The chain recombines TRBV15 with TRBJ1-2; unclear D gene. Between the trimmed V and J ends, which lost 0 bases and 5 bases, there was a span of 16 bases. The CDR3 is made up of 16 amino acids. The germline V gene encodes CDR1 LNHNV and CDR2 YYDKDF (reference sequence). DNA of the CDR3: TGTGCCACCAGCAGAGACTACACAGTCCCCCAATATGGCTACACCTTC. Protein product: CATSRDYTVPQYGYTF.

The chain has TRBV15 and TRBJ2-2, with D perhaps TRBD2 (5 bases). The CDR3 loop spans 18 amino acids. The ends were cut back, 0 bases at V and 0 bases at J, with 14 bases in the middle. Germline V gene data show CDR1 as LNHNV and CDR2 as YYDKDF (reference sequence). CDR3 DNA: TGTGCCACCAGCAGAGACCCGCTCGGACTGTCGAACACCGGGGAGCTGTTTTTT. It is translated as CATSRDPLGLSNTGELFF.

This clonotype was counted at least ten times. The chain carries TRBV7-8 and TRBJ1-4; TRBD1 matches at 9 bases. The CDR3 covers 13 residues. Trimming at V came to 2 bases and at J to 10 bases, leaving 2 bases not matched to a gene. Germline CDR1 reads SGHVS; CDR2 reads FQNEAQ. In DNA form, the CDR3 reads TGTGCCAGCAGCTTAAGGGACAGGGTAAAACTGTTTTTT. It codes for CASSLRDRVKLFF.

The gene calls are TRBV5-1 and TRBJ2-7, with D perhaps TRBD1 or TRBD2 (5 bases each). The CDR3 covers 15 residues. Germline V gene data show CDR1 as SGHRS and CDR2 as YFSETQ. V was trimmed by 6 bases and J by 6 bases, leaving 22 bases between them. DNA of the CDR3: TGCGCCAGCACTCCCGGTGTGGGGGATCGCGGCGAGCAGTACTTC. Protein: CASTPGVGDRGEQYF.

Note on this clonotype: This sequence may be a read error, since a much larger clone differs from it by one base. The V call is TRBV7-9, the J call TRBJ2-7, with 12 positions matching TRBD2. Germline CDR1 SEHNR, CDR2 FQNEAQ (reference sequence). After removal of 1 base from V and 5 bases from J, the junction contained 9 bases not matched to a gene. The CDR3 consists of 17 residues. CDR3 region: CASSLVTSGGVRNEQYF. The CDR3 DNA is TGTGCCAGCAGCTTAGTGACTAGCGGGGGAGTAAGGAACGAGCAGTACTTC.

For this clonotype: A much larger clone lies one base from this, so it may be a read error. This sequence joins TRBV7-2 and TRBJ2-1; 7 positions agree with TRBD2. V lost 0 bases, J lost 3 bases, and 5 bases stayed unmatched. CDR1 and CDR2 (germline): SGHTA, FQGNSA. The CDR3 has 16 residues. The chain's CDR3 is CASSLAVGTIYNEQFF. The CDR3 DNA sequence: TGTGCCAGCAGCTTAGCTGTAGGGACTATCTACAATGAGCAGTTCTTC.

The CDR3 nucleotides read TGTGCCAGCAGGGACGGGAATCAGCCCCAGCATTTT. Translated, it gives CASRDGNQPQHF. The chain recombines TRBV12-3 or TRBV12-4 with TRBJ1-5; D is unresolved. This CDR3 has 12 residues. With 6 bases removed from V and 4 bases from J, the gap between germline ends came to 7 bases.

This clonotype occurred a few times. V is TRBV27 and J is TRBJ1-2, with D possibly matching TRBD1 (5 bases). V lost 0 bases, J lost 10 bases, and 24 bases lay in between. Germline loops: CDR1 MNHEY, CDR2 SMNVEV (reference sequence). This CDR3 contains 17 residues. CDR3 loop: CASSLSIPGHPANDYTF. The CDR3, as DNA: TGTGCCAGCAGTTTATCGATCCCTGGACACCCTGCAAATGACTACACCTTC.

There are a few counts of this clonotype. The CDR3 loop reads CASNVAWEETQYF. The CDR3 nucleotides are TGTGCCAGCAACGTCGCGTGGGAAGAGACCCAGTACTTC. The V gene is TRBV6-5, the J gene TRBJ2-5; no firm D call. This CDR3 has 13 amino acids. Germline V gene data show CDR1 as MNHEY and CDR2 as SVGAGI. With 7 bases removed from V and 3 bases from J, the gap between germline ends came to 12 bases.

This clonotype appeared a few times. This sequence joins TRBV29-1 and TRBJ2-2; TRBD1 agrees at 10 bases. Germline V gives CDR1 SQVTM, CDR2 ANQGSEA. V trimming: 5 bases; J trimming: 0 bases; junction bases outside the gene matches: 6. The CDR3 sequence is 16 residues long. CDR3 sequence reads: CSVRPGTGANTGELFF. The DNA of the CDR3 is TGCAGCGTTCGTCCGGGGACAGGGGCGAACACCGGGGAGCTGTTTTTT.

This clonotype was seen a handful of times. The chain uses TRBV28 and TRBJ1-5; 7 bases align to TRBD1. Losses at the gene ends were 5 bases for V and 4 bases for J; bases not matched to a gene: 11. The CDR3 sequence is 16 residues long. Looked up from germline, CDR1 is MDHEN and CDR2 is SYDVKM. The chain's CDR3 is CASSAHTGAANQPQHF. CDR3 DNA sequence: TGTGCCAGCAGTGCCCATACAGGGGCGGCGAATCAGCCCCAGCATTTT.

The CDR3, as DNA: TGTGCCAGCAGGGGTATTCCCGCGGGCTACACCTTC. It is translated as CASRGIPAGYTF. The chain joins TRBV28 to TRBJ1-2; no reliable D call. The V and J ends lost 6 bases and 8 bases respectively, with 13 bases between them. In germline, CDR1 is MDHEN, CDR2 SYDVKM. CDR3 length equals 12 residues.

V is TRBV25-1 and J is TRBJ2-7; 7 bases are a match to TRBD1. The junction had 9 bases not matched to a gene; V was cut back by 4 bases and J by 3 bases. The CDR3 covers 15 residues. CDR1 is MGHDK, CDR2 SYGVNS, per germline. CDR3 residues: CASSAHNRGDYEQYF. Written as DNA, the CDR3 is TGTGCCAGCAGTGCTCATAACAGGGGTGACTACGAGCAGTACTTC.

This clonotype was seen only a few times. The CDR3 nucleotides read TGTGCCAGCAGTTTAGACGGCGATGAGCAGTTCTTC. Protein: CASSLDGDEQFF. This chain joins TRBV12-3 or TRBV12-4 and TRBJ2-1, with D hard to call. The CDR3 extends over 12 amino acids. Trimming pared 1 base from V and 8 bases from J, leaving 6 bases between.

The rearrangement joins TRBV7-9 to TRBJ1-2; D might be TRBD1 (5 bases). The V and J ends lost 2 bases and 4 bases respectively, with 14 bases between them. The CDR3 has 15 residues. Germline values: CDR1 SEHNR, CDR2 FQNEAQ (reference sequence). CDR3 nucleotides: TGTGCCAGCAGCTTACTTTTCGGGGCTGGCTATGGCTACACCTTC. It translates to CASSLLFGAGYGYTF.

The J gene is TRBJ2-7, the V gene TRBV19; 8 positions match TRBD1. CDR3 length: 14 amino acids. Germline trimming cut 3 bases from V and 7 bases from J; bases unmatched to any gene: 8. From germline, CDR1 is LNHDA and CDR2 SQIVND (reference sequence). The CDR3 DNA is TGTGCCAGTAGTATCGCGCAGGGGGCTCGGGAGCAGTACTTC. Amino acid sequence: CASSIAQGAREQYF.

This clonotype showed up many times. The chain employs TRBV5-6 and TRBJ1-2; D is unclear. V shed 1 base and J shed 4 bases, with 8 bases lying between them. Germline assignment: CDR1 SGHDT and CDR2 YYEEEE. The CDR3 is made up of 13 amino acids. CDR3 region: CASSLNGLYGYTF. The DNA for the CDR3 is TGTGCCAGCAGCTTGAATGGGCTCTATGGCTACACCTTC.

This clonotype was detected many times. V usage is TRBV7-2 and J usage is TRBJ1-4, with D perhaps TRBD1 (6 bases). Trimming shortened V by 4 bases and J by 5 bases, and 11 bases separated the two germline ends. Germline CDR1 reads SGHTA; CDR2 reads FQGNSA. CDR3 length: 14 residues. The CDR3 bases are TGTGCCAGCAGCTCGTACGGACAGAATGAAAAACTGTTTTTT. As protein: CASSSYGQNEKLFF.

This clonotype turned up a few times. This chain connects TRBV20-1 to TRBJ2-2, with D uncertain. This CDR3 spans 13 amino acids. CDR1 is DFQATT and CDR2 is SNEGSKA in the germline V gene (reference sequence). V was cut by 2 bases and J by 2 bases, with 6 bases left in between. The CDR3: CSARRANTGELFF. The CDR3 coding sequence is TGCAGTGCTAGACGTGCTAACACCGGGGAGCTGTTTTTT.

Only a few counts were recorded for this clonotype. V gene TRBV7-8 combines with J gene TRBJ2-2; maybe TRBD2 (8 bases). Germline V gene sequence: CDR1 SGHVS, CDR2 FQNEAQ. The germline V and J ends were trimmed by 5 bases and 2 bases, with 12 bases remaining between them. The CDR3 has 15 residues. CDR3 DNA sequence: TGTGCCAGCAGCCGGGAGGGGGCTAACACCGGGGAGCTGTTTTTT. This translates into CASSREGANTGELFF.

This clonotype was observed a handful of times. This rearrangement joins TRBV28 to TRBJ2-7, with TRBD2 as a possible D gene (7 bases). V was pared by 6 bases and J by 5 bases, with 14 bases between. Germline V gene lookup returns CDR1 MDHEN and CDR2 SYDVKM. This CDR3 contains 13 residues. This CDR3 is CASSHGGRDEQYF. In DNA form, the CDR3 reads TGTGCCAGCAGCCACGGGGGGCGGGACGAGCAGTACTTC.

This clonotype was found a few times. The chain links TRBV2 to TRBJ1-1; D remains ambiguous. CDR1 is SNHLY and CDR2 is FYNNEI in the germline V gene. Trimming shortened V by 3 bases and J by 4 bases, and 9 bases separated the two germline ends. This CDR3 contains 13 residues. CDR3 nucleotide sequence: TGTGCCAGCAGTGAGGACGGGTTCACTGAAGCTTTCTTT. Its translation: CASSEDGFTEAFF.

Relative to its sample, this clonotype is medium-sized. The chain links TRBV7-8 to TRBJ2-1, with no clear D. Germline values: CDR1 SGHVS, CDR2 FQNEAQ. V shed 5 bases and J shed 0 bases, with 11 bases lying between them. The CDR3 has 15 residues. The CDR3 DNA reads TGTGCCAGCAGCCTGAAGGGAAACTCCTACAATGAGCAGTTCTTC. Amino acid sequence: CASSLKGNSYNEQFF.

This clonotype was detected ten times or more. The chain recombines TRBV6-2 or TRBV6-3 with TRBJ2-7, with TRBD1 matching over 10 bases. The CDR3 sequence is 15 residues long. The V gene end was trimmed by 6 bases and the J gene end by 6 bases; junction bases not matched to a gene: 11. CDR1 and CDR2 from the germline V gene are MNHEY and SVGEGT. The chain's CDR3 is CASSRARQGASEQYF. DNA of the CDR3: TGTGCCAGCAGCCGCGCCCGACAGGGGGCAAGCGAGCAGTACTTC.

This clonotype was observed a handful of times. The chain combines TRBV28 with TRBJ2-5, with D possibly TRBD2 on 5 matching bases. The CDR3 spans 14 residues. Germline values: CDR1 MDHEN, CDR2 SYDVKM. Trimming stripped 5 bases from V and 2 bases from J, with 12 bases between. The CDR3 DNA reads TGTGCCAGCAGTGGAGCGGTCATACAAGAGACCCAGTACTTC. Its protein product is CASSGAVIQETQYF.

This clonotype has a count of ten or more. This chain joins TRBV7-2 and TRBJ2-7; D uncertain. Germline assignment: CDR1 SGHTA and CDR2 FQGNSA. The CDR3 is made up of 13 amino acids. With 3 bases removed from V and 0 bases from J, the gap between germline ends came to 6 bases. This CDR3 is CASSFSPSYEQYF. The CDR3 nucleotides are TGTGCCAGCAGCTTCTCACCCTCCTACGAGCAGTACTTC.